One sample yielded the 28 T cell receptor beta chains listed below, sequenced in a study of graft-versus-host responses after intestinal transplantation. Measured with immunoSEQ multiplex PCR; TCRdb has only the in-frame clones, and not every one. The repertoire holds about 98,000 clones, with about 84% as singletons. The sample consisted of PBMCs, taken 255 days after intestinal transplant. These TCRs come from a human patient who received an intestinal transplant, so some T cells may come from the graft donor.

The chain uses TRBV29-1 and TRBJ2-7; 10 bases are shared with TRBD1. The CDR3 contains 17 residues. With 0 bases clipped from V and 0 bases from J, the junction kept 8 bases outside the gene matches. Germline CDR1 is SQVTM and CDR2 is ANQGSEA. CDR3 DNA sequence: TGCAGCGTTGAAGATTCTGCGGACAGGGGGAGCTCCTACGAGCAGTACGTC. It encodes CSVEDSADRGSSYEQYV.

This clone has only one observation. The chain combines TRBV5-6 with TRBJ2-5, with TRBD1 matching 7 bases. The germline CDR1 and CDR2 sequences are SGHDT and YYEEEE. V was clipped by 4 bases and J by 5 bases; unmatched bases: 8. The CDR3 length is 14 residues. CDR3 coding DNA: TGTGCCAGCAGCCATCTAGAAGGGGGCGAGACCCAGTACTTC. Translating it yields CASSHLEGGETQYF.

The gene calls are TRBV6-1 and TRBJ1-5; no clear D. V lost 4 bases and J lost 5, with 9 bases in between. Germline CDR1 is MNHNS and CDR2 is SASEGT. The CDR3 totals 13 residues. CDR3 DNA: TGTGCCAGCAGTGGACCAGCGGATCAGCCCCAGCATTTT. The encoded protein is CASSGPADQPQHF.

This clone was found once. The chain employs TRBV10-1 and TRBJ2-1, with D unresolved. Looked up from germline, CDR1 is WNHNN and CDR2 is SYGVQD (reference sequence). Trimming cost V 3 bases and J 8 bases, with 11 bases left between them. This CDR3 contains 13 residues. In nucleotides, the CDR3 is TGCGCCAGCAGTGATGGACCGAGCCATGAGCAGTTCTTC. This codes for CASSDGPSHEQFF.

The chain is built from TRBV7-6 and TRBJ1-6, with D possibly being TRBD1 (6 bases). Germline lookup yields CDR1 SGHVS and CDR2 FNYEAQ. The CDR3 is 14 residues long. Trimming took 4 bases from V and 5 from J, leaving 9 bases between them. The CDR3 coding sequence is TGTGCCAGCAGCTCGGACAGACATAATTCACCCCTCCACTTT. Translation gives CASSSDRHNSPLHF.

This chain uses TRBV6-5 with TRBJ2-3; TRBD1 is a possible D gene (5 bases). This CDR3 is built from 14 residues. The V end was cut by 6 bases, the J end by 5 bases, with 15 bases between. CDR1 and CDR2 (germline): MNHEY, SVGAGI. The CDR3 loop is CASSPDTIGDTQYF. In DNA, the CDR3 is TGTGCCAGCAGCCCGGACACCATAGGAGATACGCAGTATTTT.

V usage is TRBV5-4 and J usage is TRBJ2-2, with 12 bases matching TRBD2. V shed 0 bases, J shed 4 bases, and the junction held 7 bases outside the gene matches. The CDR3 sequence is 18 residues long. CDR1 is SGHNT and CDR2 is YYREEE in the germline V gene (reference sequence). Written as DNA, the CDR3 is TGTGCCAGCAGCTTGGCGGCTAGCGGGAGGGGAATCACCGGGGAGCTGTTTTTT. Its protein product is CASSLAASGRGITGELFF.

The rearrangement joins TRBV13 to TRBJ2-3, with 10 bases identical to TRBD1. Germline trimming cut 4 bases from V and 7 bases from J; bases unmatched to any gene: 11. Germline V gene sequence: CDR1 PRHDT, CDR2 FYEKMQ (reference sequence). The CDR3 runs 16 residues. The CDR3 region is CASSSQTGGRPYTQYF. In DNA form, the CDR3 reads TGTGCCAGCAGCTCACAGACAGGGGGCAGGCCATATACGCAGTATTTT.

The chain combines TRBV7-2 with TRBJ1-1; D is unclear. V lost 2 bases to trimming and J lost 11 bases, with 6 bases between them. The CDR3 spans 10 residues. Germline V lookup: CDR1 SGHTA, CDR2 FQGNSA. This chain's CDR3 is CASSLSRAFF. DNA for the CDR3: TGTGCCAGCAGCTTAAGCCGGGCTTTCTTT.

The V call is TRBV5-1, the J call TRBJ2-3, with unresolved D. CDR3 size: 11 residues. Germline V gives CDR1 SGHRS, CDR2 YFSETQ. V was cut by 2 bases and J by 2 bases, with 0 bases left in between. The CDR3 DNA is TGCGCCAGCAGCTTCACAGATACGCAGTATTTT. It codes for CASSFTDTQYF. Filled out from reference TRBV5-1 and TRBJ2-3, the complete variable domain reads KAGVTQTPRYLIKTRGQQVTLSCSPISGHRSVSWYQQTPGQGLQFLFEYFSETQRNKGNFPGRFSGRQFSNSRSEMNVSTLELGDSALYLCASSFTDTQYFGPGTRLTVL.

The chain recombines TRBV5-1 with TRBJ1-2, with D perhaps matching TRBD1 (5 bases). The CDR3 consists of 14 residues. V shed 3 bases and J shed 4 bases, with 13 bases lying between them. CDR1 is SGHRS, CDR2 YFSETQ, per germline. The CDR3 spells CASSYRSHLYGYTF. CDR3 coding DNA: TGCGCCAGCAGCTACAGGAGCCATCTCTATGGCTACACCTTC.

A single count supports this clone. This chain links TRBV4-1 with TRBJ1-2, with D tentatively TRBD1 (5 bases). This CDR3 contains 15 residues. Germline CDR1 and CDR2: MGHRA and YSYEKL. Trimming left V 0 bases short and J 2 bases short, with 10 bases between. The CDR3 region is CASSQDWGFNYGYTF. Here the CDR3 DNA reads TGCGCCAGCAGCCAAGATTGGGGGTTCAACTATGGCTACACCTTC.

This sequence joins TRBV28 and TRBJ1-2; possibly TRBD1 for D (5 bases). CDR1 is MDHEN and CDR2 is SYDVKM in the germline V gene. The CDR3 sequence is 13 residues long. Written as DNA, the CDR3 is TGTTCCTCGGGAGGGGTACCTAACTATGGCTACACCTTC. This translates into CSSGGVPNYGYTF.

The count of this clone is one. V and J are TRBV25-1 and TRBJ2-5; TRBD2 aligns across 8 bases. The CDR3 contains 16 residues. The V gene's germline CDR1 is MGHDK and CDR2 SYGVNS. J gave up 4 bases and V 6 bases, and 13 bases lay outside the gene matches. The CDR3 is CASRDKPGLGGETQYF. CDR3 DNA sequence: TGTGCCAGCAGGGATAAACCGGGACTAGGAGGAGAGACCCAGTACTTC.

The CDR3 region has the DNA TGCAGCGTAACTGCCCCAGGACAACGAACCTATGGCTACACCTTC. Translated: CSVTAPGQRTYGYTF. The chain joins TRBV29-1 to TRBJ1-2; a weak D match, TRBD1 (5 bases). This CDR3 region has 15 residues. Germline assignment: CDR1 SQVTM and CDR2 ANQGSEA. Trimming cost V 6 bases and J 4 bases, with 21 bases left between them.

The V gene is TRBV6-5, the J gene TRBJ1-4; D unresolved. The CDR3 extends over 13 amino acids. Germline CDR1 is MNHEY and CDR2 is SVGAGI. V lost 0 bases and J lost 5, with 4 bases in between. CDR3 amino acids: CASSYSWNEKLFF. CDR3 DNA: TGTGCCAGCAGTTACTCGTGGAATGAAAAACTGTTTTTT.

The V and J genes are TRBV5-1 and TRBJ2-2, with 10 positions matching TRBD2. With 4 bases clipped from V and 2 bases from J, the junction kept 5 bases outside the gene matches. CDR1 is SGHRS, CDR2 YFSETQ, per germline. This CDR3 is built from 16 residues. The CDR3 is CASSITSGANTGELFF. CDR3 in DNA: TGCGCCAGCAGCATTACTAGCGGGGCAAACACCGGGGAGCTGTTTTTT.

The V gene is TRBV15, the J gene TRBJ1-1, with D perhaps matching TRBD1 (6 bases). This CDR3 is built from 15 residues. Trimming shortened V by 4 bases and J by 6 bases, and 18 bases separated the two germline ends. Germline V gives CDR1 LNHNV, CDR2 YYDKDF (reference sequence). This CDR3 reads CATSIGQPRDAEAFF. Written as DNA, the CDR3 is TGTGCCACCAGCATCGGACAGCCTCGCGACGCTGAAGCTTTCTTT.

The chain is built from TRBV5-6 and TRBJ2-7; D possibly matches TRBD1 or TRBD2 (5 bases each). Germline CDR1 SGHDT, CDR2 YYEEEE. The ends were cut back, 0 bases at V and 0 bases at J, with 7 bases in the middle. The CDR3 totals 14 residues. CDR3 sequence reads: CASSLGGSSYEQYV. The CDR3, as DNA: TGTGCCAGCAGCTTGGGGGGGTCCTCCTACGAGCAGTACGTC.

The chain carries TRBV11-3 and TRBJ1-1, with TRBD1 matching 9 bases. Germline CDR1 and CDR2: SGHNT and YENEEA. With 5 bases clipped from V and 5 bases from J, the junction kept 24 bases outside the gene matches. The CDR3 is 20 residues long. As DNA, the CDR3 is TGTGCCAGCAGCGCGTCTGAGAGGACAGGGGTCGACCTTCCGGAGACTGAAGCTTTCTTT. Its protein product is CASSASERTGVDLPETEAFF. Full variable domain (outside the CDR3, taken from reference TRBV11-3 and TRBJ1-1): EAGVVQSPRYKIIEKKQPVAFWCNPISGHNTLYWYLQNLGQGPELLIRYENEEAVDDSQLPKDRFSAERLKGVDSTLKIQPAELGDSAVYLCASSASERTGVDLPETEAFFGQGTRLTVV.

This chain joins TRBV19 and TRBJ1-1; D is uncertain. The V end lost 4 bases, the J end lost 0 bases, and 9 bases lay between the germline ends. The length of the CDR3 is 14 residues. The V gene's germline CDR1 is LNHDA and CDR2 SQIVND (reference sequence). The CDR3 here is CASSRAALNTEAFF. In DNA, the CDR3 is TGTGCCAGTAGTAGAGCAGCGCTGAACACTGAAGCTTTCTTT.

This chain links TRBV7-9 with TRBJ2-1; D perhaps matches TRBD1 (6 bases). The length of the CDR3 is 19 residues. Germline V CDR1 and CDR2: SEHNR, FQNEAQ (reference sequence). Trimming took off 5 bases at V and 2 bases at J, with 25 bases between the two ends. The CDR3 DNA reads TGTGCCAGCAGCCAACCTGACAGGAACCCCCGTGATCCCTACAATGAGCAGTTCTTC. It yields the protein CASSQPDRNPRDPYNEQFF.

This sequence joins TRBV6-1 and TRBJ2-7; 8 positions match TRBD1. Unmatched junction bases numbered 4, after V lost 3 bases and J lost 3 bases. This CDR3 has 14 residues. The germline V gene encodes CDR1 MNHNS and CDR2 SASEGT. In DNA, the CDR3 is TGTGCCAGCAGTGATGACAGGGGTTTCTACGAGCAGTACTTC. As protein: CASSDDRGFYEQYF.

This clone was seen only a few times. V gene TRBV6-5 combines with J gene TRBJ1-6; TRBD1 matches at 11 bases. The length of the CDR3 is 14 residues. The germline gives CDR1 MNHEY, CDR2 SVGAGI. V shed 5 bases, J shed 9 bases, and the junction held 3 bases outside the gene matches. This chain's CDR3 is CASSEGQGASPLHF. CDR3 sequence (DNA): TGTGCCAGCAGTGAAGGACAGGGGGCTTCACCCCTCCACTTT.

CDR3 amino acids: CASSPRGQDRGSYEQYF. CDR3 bases: TGTGCCAGCAGTCCCAGGGGTCAGGACAGGGGATCCTACGAGCAGTACTTC. The chain couples TRBV28 to TRBJ2-7, with 9 bases matching TRBD1. The CDR3 consists of 17 residues. V dropped 5 bases and J dropped 1; count of bases not matched to a gene: 12. CDR1 is MDHEN, CDR2 SYDVKM, per germline.

The chain employs TRBV5-1 and TRBJ2-7, with TRBD2 matching over 7 bases. V shed 2 bases, J shed 3 bases, and the junction held 5 bases outside the gene matches. This CDR3 has 14 residues. Germline values: CDR1 SGHRS, CDR2 YFSETQ. The CDR3, as DNA: TGCGCCAGCAGCTTAAGGAGCGGGGACTACGAGCAGTACTTC. Protein product: CASSLRSGDYEQYF.

The genes are TRBV28 and TRBJ1-5; weak D call: TRBD1 (5 bases). Per germline, CDR1 MDHEN and CDR2 SYDVKM. CDR3 length: 14 amino acids. The V and J ends lost 7 bases and 4 bases respectively, with 14 bases between them. This chain's CDR3 is CASTASEGNQPQHF. CDR3 bases: TGTGCCAGCACCGCGAGTGAGGGGAATCAGCCCCAGCATTTT. Combining the CDR3 with reference TRBV28 and TRBJ1-5 gives the whole variable domain DVKVTQSSRYLVKRTGEKVFLECVQDMDHENMFWYRQDPGLGLRLIYFSYDVKMKEKGDIPEGYSVSREKKERFSLILESASTNQTSMYLCASTASEGNQPQHFGDGTRLSIL.

The chain has TRBV5-1 and TRBJ1-4, with unresolved D. There are 15 residues in the CDR3. Germline CDR1 reads SGHRS; CDR2 reads YFSETQ. V was pared by 6 bases and J by 2 bases, with 14 bases between. The CDR3 here is CASNRQPGTNEKLFF. The CDR3, as DNA: TGCGCCAGCAATCGTCAGCCCGGGACTAATGAAAAACTGTTTTTT.